This T cell receptor (beta chain) was recorded in a study of blood T cell repertoires in COVID-19. About the research overall: Samples taken during acute and convalescent COVID-19 were collected in the United States, Italy and Spain. T cells, B-cell-depleted T cells, or PBMCs supplied cDNA or gDNA.

Germline loops: CDR1 MDHEN, CDR2 SYDVKM. The CDR3 is 14 residues long. The V gene lost 1 base and the J gene lost 4 bases, with 11 bases spanning the gap. Original processing methods: Quantification of nucleated cells was approximated via reference gene primer amplification. Profiled with immunoSEQ multiplex PCR; TCRdb holds only in-frame clones, not every one. The D gene and trimming were derived from the DNA, and the V and J assignments and clone size from that table. This table has about 150,000 clones, more than 90% appearing once. The V and J genes are TRBV28 and TRBJ2-7; D remains ambiguous. The clonotype originates from a middle-aged man with acute or convalescent COVID-19. Sequenced: peripheral blood. Written as DNA, the CDR3 is TGTGCCAGCAGTTTATCCGTCCCGTCTTACGAGCAGTACGTC. Its translation: CASSLSVPSYEQYV.